The rows below give T cell receptor beta chains drawn from one sample of a study of Ad26.COV2.S vaccination and SARS-CoV-2 variants. TCRdb's table, derived via immunoSEQ multiplex PCR, lists solely in-frame clones and lacks some. In the table there are 87,000 or so clones, roughly 85% of which are singletons. Sequencing used peripheral blood, obtained after recovery from COVID-19. These receptors all come from a human donor who had recovered from COVID-19. The CDR3 runs from the conserved cysteine through the conserved F or W. The D gene is left open where the match is weak. Size tells how often a clone was seen (once, few, many) or the class of an expanded clone, and some rows leave it out.

clone_size,v_call,d_call,j_call,cdr3_aa,cdr3_nt
once,TRBV7-2,.,TRBJ2-7,CASRPSWDGALYF,TGTGCCAGCAGACCATCTTGGGACGGAGCCCTGTACTTC
.,TRBV7-9,TRBD1,TRBJ1-3,CASVGTGREDSGNTIYF,TGTGCCAGCGTAGGGACAGGGAGGGAGGACTCTGGAAACACCATATATTTT
.,TRBV5-1,.,TRBJ2-5,CASSLPGQQETQYF,TGCGCCAGCAGCCTGCCGGGACAACAAGAGACCCAGTACTTC
.,TRBV10-1,.,TRBJ2-5,CASQGRIQETQYF,TGCGCCTCCCAAGGACGGATCCAAGAGACCCAGTACTTC
.,TRBV19,.,TRBJ2-2,CASSIYAGELFF,TGTGCCAGTAGTATATACGCCGGGGAGCTGTTTTTT
.,TRBV19,.,TRBJ2-4,CASSIDGDILAKNIQYF,TGTGCCAGTAGTATAGATGGGGACATTTTAGCCAAAAACATTCAGTACTTC
.,TRBV24-1,.,TRBJ1-2,CATSDLRGGDYGYTF,TGTGCCACCAGTGATTTGAGGGGGGGCGACTATGGCTACACCTTC
.,TRBV20-1,.,TRBJ2-1,CSASERTEGEQFF,TGCAGTGCTAGTGAGAGGACTGAGGGTGAGCAGTTCTTC
once,TRBV7-2,.,TRBJ2-1,CASSLGGASHFYNEQFF,TGTGCCAGCAGCTTAGGAGGAGCCAGCCACTTTTACAATGAGCAGTTCTTC
.,TRBV10-3,TRBD1,TRBJ1-1,CAIRGTGETPEAFF,TGTGCCATCAGAGGGACAGGGGAGACTCCTGAAGCTTTCTTT
.,TRBV7-6,.,TRBJ2-7,CASSPRAGRIYEQYF,TGTGCCAGCAGCCCCCGTGCGGGCCGGATCTACGAGCAGTACTTC
.,TRBV7-9,TRBD2,TRBJ2-1,CASSLLAGTSGNEQFF,TGTGCCAGCAGCCTACTGGCGGGTACTAGCGGCAATGAGCAGTTCTTC
.,TRBV5-1,.,TRBJ1-5,CASSLDGARNQPQHF,TGCGCCAGCAGCTTGGACGGGGCGAGAAATCAGCCCCAGCATTTT
.,TRBV19,.,TRBJ2-1,CASSIGSNNEQFF,TGTGCCAGTAGTATCGGCTCGAATAATGAGCAGTTCTTC
.,TRBV27,.,TRBJ1-4,CASTTNLGGRREKLFF,TGTGCCAGCACAACCAACCTCGGAGGGAGACGTGAAAAACTGTTTTTT
.,TRBV15,.,TRBJ2-7,CATSRDRGLAEQYF,TGTGCCACCAGCAGAGATCGCGGTCTGGCCGAGCAGTACTTC
.,TRBV18,TRBD1,TRBJ2-2,CASSPPGGANTGELFF,TGTGCCAGCTCACCCCCAGGGGGCGCGAACACCGGGGAGCTGTTTTTT
.,TRBV9,TRBD1,TRBJ2-1,CASNDRGGYNEQFF,TGTGCCAGCAATGACAGGGGAGGCTACAATGAGCAGTTCTTC
.,TRBV5-1,TRBD2,TRBJ2-3,CASSLEAGGRTDTQYF,TGCGCCAGCAGCTTGGAGGCGGGAGGGCGCACAGATACGCAGTATTTT
.,TRBV28,TRBD2,TRBJ2-7,CASSFGLAGTYEQYF,TGTGCCAGCAGTTTTGGACTAGCGGGAACCTACGAGCAGTACTTC
.,TRBV9,TRBD2,TRBJ2-1,CASSATGTSGRAPEQFF,TGTGCCAGCAGCGCAACCGGGACTAGCGGGAGGGCCCCTGAGCAGTTCTTC
.,TRBV2,.,TRBJ1-4,CASRDSETLGEKLFF,TGTGCCAGCAGGGACAGCGAAACCCTCGGAGAAAAACTGTTTTTT
.,TRBV29-1,TRBD1,TRBJ2-2,CSVEGTGQGGAGELFF,TGCAGCGTTGAAGGGACGGGACAGGGGGGAGCCGGGGAGCTGTTTTTT
.,TRBV3-1/TRBV3-2,TRBD1,TRBJ1-6,CASSQFRDRRLSYNSPLHF,TGTGCCAGCAGCCAATTCCGGGACAGGCGCCTCTCCTATAATTCACCCCTCCACTTT